This is a list of T cell receptor beta chains from one sample in a study of cytomegalovirus exposure and HLA in healthy donors. The protocol was immunoSEQ multiplex PCR, while the TCRdb copy is restricted to in-frame clones and leaves out a portion. The repertoire holds around 110,000 clones, with about two thirds as singletons. The sequencing input was PBMCs. The receptor set was obtained from a boy aged 5-17 years in good health and CMV-seronegative. Each CDR3 is given with its conserved first and last residue. D genes are given only for firm matches. Part of the rows lack a size; the others show once, few, many or a class for expanded clones.

v_call	clone_size	d_call	j_call	cdr3_nt	cdr3_aa
TRBV5-6	NA	TRBD1	TRBJ2-5	TGTGCCAGCAGCTTTACGGACAGGGGGTCTATCGAGACCCAGTACTTC	CASSFTDRGSIETQYF
TRBV28	NA	TRBD1	TRBJ2-7	TGTGCCAGCAGTTTCCCTGCGGACAGGGGACCCTACGAGCAGTACTTC	CASSFPADRGPYEQYF
TRBV28	NA	TRBD2	TRBJ2-3	TGTGCCAGCAGTTTAATTGGACTAGCGGGAGGGAGCACAGATACGCAGTATTTT	CASSLIGLAGGSTDTQYF
TRBV7-8	NA	TRBD2	TRBJ2-2	TGTGCCAGCAGCCCAGGACTAGCGGGGAACCGGAACACCGGGGAGCTGTTTTTT	CASSPGLAGNRNTGELFF
TRBV9	NA	TRBD2	TRBJ2-5	TGTGCCAGCACCCGAAACCCATTGCGGGAGGGGGAGACCCAGTACTTC	CASTRNPLREGETQYF
TRBV27	NA	TRBD1	TRBJ2-7	TGTGCCAGCAGTTTATCCGGCGGGACAGGGAACTCCTACGAGCAGTACTTC	CASSLSGGTGNSYEQYF
TRBV4-1	NA	TRBD1	TRBJ1-1	TGCGCCAGCAGCCAAGTGACAGGGCTGAACACTGAAGCTTTCTTT	CASSQVTGLNTEAFF
TRBV28	NA	NA	TRBJ2-7	TGTGCCAGCAGTTTTCTAAGGAGTTCCTACGAGCAGTACTTC	CASSFLRSSYEQYF
TRBV21-1	NA	NA	TRBJ2-5	TGTGCCAGCAGCATCTACAGGGTCCTGAGAGAGACCCAGTACTTC	CASSIYRVLRETQYF
TRBV2	NA	NA	TRBJ2-5	TGTGCCAGCAGTCTGTACAGGGAAGAGACCCAGTACTTC	CASSLYREETQYF
TRBV28	few	TRBD1	TRBJ1-1	TGTGCCAGCAGCGGACCGGACAGGGCGGCTGAAGCTTTCTTT	CASSGPDRAAEAFF
TRBV5-8	NA	NA	TRBJ2-3	TGTGCCAGCAGCTCCACCGGGACAAGCAAAAGAGATACGCAGTATTTT	CASSSTGTSKRDTQYF
TRBV2	NA	TRBD1	TRBJ2-7	TGTGCCAGCCGGGACAGAGGGGACGAGCAGTACTTC	CASRDRGDEQYF
TRBV28	NA	NA	TRBJ1-2	TGTGCCAGCAGCCAACTTCTCCTGAACCGGGACCGGGAGTACTATGGCTACACCTTC	CASSQLLLNRDREYYGYTF
TRBV5-1	NA	NA	TRBJ2-3	TGCGCCAGCAGCGGGGGACAAAGCACAGATACGCAGTATTTT	CASSGGQSTDTQYF
TRBV7-2	once	NA	TRBJ2-1	TGTGCCAATACCGTTGAGAGTGTCAATGAGCAGTTCTTC	CANTVESVNEQFF
TRBV5-8	few	TRBD1	TRBJ1-5	TGTGCCAGCAGCTTTTCGGGACAGGTGAATCAGCCCCAGCATTTT	CASSFSGQVNQPQHF
TRBV9	NA	TRBD2	TRBJ2-7	TGTGCCAGCAGCGTTAGTTCTAGCGGCTACGAGCAGTACTTC	CASSVSSSGYEQYF
TRBV28	NA	NA	TRBJ2-7	TGTGCCAGCAGTCATCTCAGCTACGAGCAGTACTTC	CASSHLSYEQYF
TRBV5-1	NA	NA	TRBJ2-5	TGCGCCAGCAGCTTGTCATCCCGCGCATCATTGTTCGGGGGGACCCAGTACTTC	CASSLSSRASLFGGTQYF
TRBV29-1	NA	NA	TRBJ1-5	TGCAGCGTTGTCGGGGGGAATCAGCCCCAGCATTTT	CSVVGGNQPQHF
TRBV25-1	NA	NA	TRBJ1-6	TGTGCCAGCAGTGAATCGGAGACACTGGGGACACATAATTCACCCCTCCACTTT	CASSESETLGTHNSPLHF
TRBV19	few	TRBD1	TRBJ2-7	TGTGCCAGTAGACAGGGGAAAGACTACGAGCAGTACTTC	CASRQGKDYEQYF
TRBV28	NA	NA	TRBJ1-4	TGTGCCAGCAACCCCGGTTCGGCGTCGGGTGAAAAACTGTTTTTT	CASNPGSASGEKLFF
TRBV2	NA	NA	TRBJ1-1	TGTGCCAGCAGGAGGGGACTAGAGAACACTGAAGCTTTCTTT	CASRRGLENTEAFF
TRBV19	NA	NA	TRBJ1-1	TGTGCCAGTAGTATATTGGGGCCGAACACTGAAGCTTTCTTT	CASSILGPNTEAFF
TRBV27	NA	NA	TRBJ2-3	TGTGCCAGCAGTTTATATTGGGAGTCTGGGCAGTATTTT	CASSLYWESGQYF
TRBV27	NA	TRBD1	TRBJ2-7	TGTGCCAGCAGTTTATCCGGACAGGAGTACGAGCAGTACTTC	CASSLSGQEYEQYF
TRBV4-1	NA	NA	TRBJ1-3	TGCGCCAGCAGCCGACAAGTCACCAGGGCTGGAAACACCATATATTTT	CASSRQVTRAGNTIYF
TRBV7-9	few	TRBD1	TRBJ1-1	TGTGCCAGCAGCTTTTCCAGGGGGAGTACTGAAGCTTTCTTT	CASSFSRGSTEAFF
TRBV6-6	NA	NA	TRBJ2-3	TGTGCCAGCAGTTACCGGGGGTCCGGGTTTGCAGATACGCAGTATTTT	CASSYRGSGFADTQYF
TRBV5-6	NA	TRBD2	TRBJ2-1	TGTGCCAGCAGCTTTCCTAGCGGCAATGAGCAGTTCTTC	CASSFPSGNEQFF
TRBV29-1	NA	TRBD2	TRBJ2-1	TGCAGCGTTGAGCCCAGGGAGGGCTACAATGAGCAGTTCTTC	CSVEPREGYNEQFF
TRBV5-1	few	NA	TRBJ2-1	TGCGCCAGCAGCTTCTCGAGCTCCTACAATGAGCAGTTCTTC	CASSFSSSYNEQFF
TRBV7-9	once	NA	TRBJ2-2	TGTGCCAGCAGCTTAGTGACCAGACAAAACACCGGGGAGCTGTTTTTT	CASSLVTRQNTGELFF
TRBV10-1	NA	TRBD1	TRBJ1-5	TGCGCCAGCAGTGATGGGACAGGGCCCCAGCATTTT	CASSDGTGPQHF
TRBV7-9	NA	NA	TRBJ1-5	TGTGCCAGCAGCTTGGCCCGTCTACAGGACAATCAGCCCCAGCATTTT	CASSLARLQDNQPQHF
TRBV30	few	NA	TRBJ1-4	TGTGCCTGGAACATAGGACAGTCTAATGAAAAACTGTTTTTT	CAWNIGQSNEKLFF
TRBV20-1	NA	NA	TRBJ2-7	TGCAGAACCTGGCGGGGCAGGAAGTACTTC	CRTWRGRKYF
TRBV5-6	NA	TRBD2	TRBJ2-3	TGTGCCAGCAGCTTGCGCGGGGGGCGAAGCACAGATACGCAGTATTTT	CASSLRGGRSTDTQYF
TRBV5-6	NA	TRBD1	TRBJ2-7	TGTGCCAGCAGCAACGGACAGGCCTACGAGCAGTACTTC	CASSNGQAYEQYF
TRBV28	NA	NA	TRBJ1-3	TGTGCCAGCAGTTCTGTGTGGACTGTCGGGGACACCATATATTTT	CASSSVWTVGDTIYF
TRBV11-2	NA	TRBD1	TRBJ2-3	TGTGCCAGCAGCTTAGGACAGGGGATGGGCAGCACAGATACGCAGTATTTT	CASSLGQGMGSTDTQYF
TRBV7-9	NA	TRBD2	TRBJ2-6	TGTGCCCCCGGGCTAGCGGGTGGGGCCAACGTCCTGACTTTC	CAPGLAGGANVLTF
TRBV6-1	few	NA	TRBJ2-2	TGTGCCAGCAGAAACGACAGGTTCGGGGAGCTGTTTTTT	CASRNDRFGELFF